This is a list of T cell receptor beta chains from one sample in a study of blood T cell repertoires in COVID-19. The method was immunoSEQ multiplex PCR; TCRdb's version includes in-frame clones alone and lacks a portion of them. The table includes about 210,000 clones, 70% to 90% detected once. Sequencing input: peripheral blood. The receptors derive from a woman in her seventies with COVID-19, enrolled during active disease. Both conserved end residues are part of each CDR3. D genes are given only for firm matches. Size values are once, few and many counts, or a class for expanded clones, and some rows have none.

TRBD1,TRBJ1-6,NA,TRBV4-1,TGCGCCAGCAGCCAAGACGGACAGGGGGCCTCCTATAATTCACCCCTCCACTTT,CASSQDGQGASYNSPLHF
NA,TRBJ1-1,NA,TRBV9,TGTGCCAGCAGTCGAGGGACGGACAGAATAATGGCTTTCTTT,CASSRGTDRIMAFF
NA,TRBJ1-5,NA,TRBV6-6,TGTGCCAGCAGTCAACTCGGGGGGGCTGCTAGCAATCAGCCCCAGCATTTT,CASSQLGGAASNQPQHF
NA,TRBJ1-1,NA,TRBV5-6,TGTGCCAGCAGCTTGGCCACAGGGTGGTCGGCTTTCTTT,CASSLATGWSAFF
NA,TRBJ2-6,NA,TRBV13,TGTGCCAGCAGCTCACTGACAGGCGAGCCTGGGGCCAACGTCCTGACTTTC,CASSSLTGEPGANVLTF
NA,TRBJ1-5,NA,TRBV6-1,TGTGCCAGCAGTGATCACAGGGATAGTCAGCCCCAGCATTTT,CASSDHRDSQPQHF
NA,TRBJ1-2,NA,TRBV27,TGTGCCAGCAGTTCGTCACAGGGCTATGGCTACACCTTC,CASSSSQGYGYTF
TRBD1,TRBJ2-2,NA,TRBV7-9,TGTGCCAGCAGCTTACCAAGGACAGGGAACACCGGGGAGCTGTTTTTT,CASSLPRTGNTGELFF
NA,TRBJ1-2,NA,TRBV19,TGTGCCAGTAGTATTCGGTCCAGGGTCTATGGCTACACCTTC,CASSIRSRVYGYTF
NA,TRBJ1-3,NA,TRBV4-3,TGCGCCAGCAGCCAAGACCCGGGCTCTGGAAACACCATATATTTT,CASSQDPGSGNTIYF
NA,TRBJ2-3,NA,TRBV5-5,TGTGCCAGCAGCTTCTGGACAGACACAGATACGCAGTATTTT,CASSFWTDTDTQYF
NA,TRBJ2-5,NA,TRBV5-1,TGCGCCAGCAGCCTCGCGGGACAGTCACAAGAGACCCAGTACTTC,CASSLAGQSQETQYF
NA,TRBJ1-1,once,TRBV25-1,TGTGCCACCCGAGCGGGGGCCCAGAACACTGAAGCTTTCTTT,CATRAGAQNTEAFF
NA,TRBJ2-5,NA,TRBV11-2,TGTGCCAGCAGCCCTCAAGAGACCCAGTACTTC,CASSPQETQYF
NA,TRBJ1-3,NA,TRBV3-1/TRBV3-2,TGTGCCAGCAGCCAAGTTGACAGCGCTGGAAACACCATATATTTT,CASSQVDSAGNTIYF
TRBD1,TRBJ2-3,NA,TRBV3-1/TRBV3-2,TGTGCCAGCAGCCGCGGATGGCCCGGACAGGGGGAAGATACGCAGTATTTT,CASSRGWPGQGEDTQYF
NA,TRBJ2-1,NA,TRBV7-2,TGTGCCAGCAGCTTGGGCAGAAGTAATGAGCAGTTCTTC,CASSLGRSNEQFF
TRBD1,TRBJ1-1,NA,TRBV6-2/TRBV6-3,TGTGCCAGCAGTTCGCCGGGACAGAAAATGAACACTGAAGCTTTCTTT,CASSSPGQKMNTEAFF
TRBD1,TRBJ1-2,NA,TRBV6-1,TGTGCCAGCAGGACAGGGGGGGCCTATGGCTACACCTTC,CASRTGGAYGYTF
TRBD1,TRBJ1-1,NA,TRBV7-2,TGTGCCAGCAGCTTTACAACAGGGGGCACTGAAGCTTTCTTT,CASSFTTGGTEAFF
NA,TRBJ1-3,NA,TRBV19,TGTGCCAGTAGTAAAGGAGGCAGGGGCTTTTCTGGAAACACCATATATTTT,CASSKGGRGFSGNTIYF
NA,TRBJ1-3,NA,TRBV7-2,TGTGCCAGCAGCAATAACAGGGCTCTGGGGGGAAACACCATATATTTT,CASSNNRALGGNTIYF
NA,TRBJ1-1,NA,TRBV5-1,TGCGCCAGCAGGAGGGACACTGAAGCTTTCTTT,CASRRDTEAFF
TRBD1,TRBJ2-7,NA,TRBV7-2,TGTGCCAGCAGCCGGACAGGGGCCGATTTAGAGCAGTACTTC,CASSRTGADLEQYF
NA,TRBJ2-7,NA,TRBV25-1,TGTGCCAGCAGTGAAAAGGGGTTCTCCACCGTGGCCGAGCAGTACTTC,CASSEKGFSTVAEQYF
TRBD1,TRBJ2-6,NA,TRBV27,TGTGCCAGCAGTTTATCGTTTCAGGGGGCTCGGGGCGTCCTGACTTTC,CASSLSFQGARGVLTF
TRBD1,TRBJ1-1,NA,TRBV3-1/TRBV3-2,TGTGCCAGCAGCCAGTCCGGGACAGCTCTATTGAACACTGAAGCTTTCTTT,CASSQSGTALLNTEAFF
NA,TRBJ1-2,NA,TRBV3-1/TRBV3-2,TGTGCCAGCAGCCAAGGGCGGGGGCGACTAGATGGCTACACCTTC,CASSQGRGRLDGYTF
NA,TRBJ1-3,NA,TRBV7-3,TGTGCCAGCAGCCTTGACAGCGTCTCTGGAAACACCATATATTTT,CASSLDSVSGNTIYF
TRBD2,TRBJ2-2,NA,TRBV27,TGTGCCAGCAGTCAGGTAGCGGGAGCCGGGGAGCTGTTTTTT,CASSQVAGAGELFF
NA,TRBJ2-5,NA,TRBV15,TGTGCCACCAGCAGAGATGGCAGGGCCGTGGAGACCCAGTACTTC,CATSRDGRAVETQYF
TRBD1,TRBJ1-5,once,TRBV5-1,TGCGCCAGCAGCCCAACCGGGACAGGGGATCAGCCCCAGCATTTT,CASSPTGTGDQPQHF
NA,TRBJ1-2,NA,TRBV7-2,TGTGCCAGCAGCCAGGTCGGGATTGGGTATGGCTACACCTTC,CASSQVGIGYGYTF
TRBD2,TRBJ2-1,NA,TRBV3-1/TRBV3-2,TGTGCCAGCAGCCCTTTGCGGGGGGGCCCGTATGAGCAGTTCTTC,CASSPLRGGPYEQFF
NA,TRBJ1-2,NA,TRBV5-4,TGTGCCAGCAGCATTGACAGCTATGGCTACACCTTC,CASSIDSYGYTF
TRBD1,TRBJ1-2,NA,TRBV7-9,TGTGCCAGCAGCCTGATGACAGGGATTGATGGCTACACCTTC,CASSLMTGIDGYTF
TRBD1,TRBJ1-5,NA,TRBV5-8,TGTGCCAGCAGCTTGGCAGGGGGGAGTCAGCCCCAGCATTTT,CASSLAGGSQPQHF